The 5 T cell receptor beta chains listed next were all sequenced from one sample in a study of identical twins. TCRdb passed the 5' RACE reads through MiXCR, listing each CDR3 protein once. The data contain nearly 650,000 distinct CDR3 sequences, about 7.6% of them singletons. The data were also submitted as part of a second study, on yellow fever vaccine responses in identical twins.

Sequencing used PBMCs. Receptors were obtained from a young woman in good health.

V and J are TRBV5-4 and TRBJ2-1; no reliable D call. Trimming removed 4 bases from V and 6 bases from J, with 11 bases in between. The CDR3 contains 13 residues. Germline CDR1 is SGHNT and CDR2 is YYREEE (reference sequence). CDR3 region: CASSTPQSNEQFF. In DNA form, the CDR3 reads TGTGCCAGCAGCACCCCACAGAGCAATGAGCAGTTCTTC.

In its sample, this clonotype was seen many times. The rearrangement joins TRBV7-8 to TRBJ2-2; weak D call: TRBD2 (6 bases). CDR3 length: 18 residues. Germline CDR1 is SGHVS and CDR2 is FQNEAQ. V was trimmed by 0 bases and J by 2 bases, leaving 16 bases between them. CDR3 coding DNA: TGTGCCAGCAGCTTAGCTTTGGGGGGTGATTATAACACCGGGGAGCTGTTTTTT. Protein sequence: CASSLALGGDYNTGELFF.

This clonotype was seen many times. The chain combines TRBV10-3 with TRBJ2-7; perhaps TRBD1 as D (5 bases). The ends were cut back, 6 bases at V and 4 bases at J, with 13 bases in the middle. Germline CDR1 is ENHRY and CDR2 is SYGVKD. There are 13 residues in the CDR3. CDR3 DNA: TGTGCCATCAGCACTTCCGACAGATACGAGCAGTACGTC. Its translation is CAISTSDRYEQYV.

This clonotype was detected a few times. The chain has TRBV5-1 and TRBJ1-4; 7 bases map to TRBD1. V was clipped by 3 bases and J by 8 bases; unmatched bases: 10. Germline loops: CDR1 SGHRS, CDR2 YFSETQ. CDR3 size: 15 residues. The DNA of the CDR3 is TGCGCCAGCAGCTGGACAGGCTGGGTGGAAGAAAAACTGTTTTTT. Residues: CASSWTGWVEEKLFF.

At least ten counts were recorded for this clonotype. The genes are TRBV10-3 and TRBJ2-3, with unresolved D. V lost 0 bases and J 9 bases, leaving 10 bases between the germline ends. This CDR3 is 13 amino acids long. CDR1 and CDR2 (germline): ENHRY, SYGVKD. The CDR3 spells CAISESPGVTQYF. The CDR3 DNA follows: TGTGCCATCAGTGAGTCGCCCGGCGTAACGCAGTATTTT.